This TCR beta chain is from a study of blood T cell repertoires in COVID-19. Looking at the study overall: The United States, Italy and Spain provided the acute and convalescent COVID-19 samples. From T cells, B-cell-depleted T cells, or PBMCs came the material, which was cDNA or gDNA.

With V trimmed by 2 bases and J by 8 bases, 8 bases remained unmatched. CDR3 length equals 16 residues. Only in-frame clones appear in the TCRdb table, and some are missing; sequencing was by immunoSEQ multiplex PCR. The sample lists about 42,000 clones; 80% to 90% were seen once. Specimen: peripheral blood. The chain has TRBV6-7 and TRBJ2-1; 11 nucleotides align to TRBD2. TRBV6-7 is an ORF for which the function is uncertain. This receptor was identified in a man under 40 with active or convalescent COVID-19. CDR3 DNA sequence: TGTGCCAGCAGTTACCAGACTAGCGGGGCGCTGGATGAGCAGTTCTTC. Residues: CASSYQTSGALDEQFF.